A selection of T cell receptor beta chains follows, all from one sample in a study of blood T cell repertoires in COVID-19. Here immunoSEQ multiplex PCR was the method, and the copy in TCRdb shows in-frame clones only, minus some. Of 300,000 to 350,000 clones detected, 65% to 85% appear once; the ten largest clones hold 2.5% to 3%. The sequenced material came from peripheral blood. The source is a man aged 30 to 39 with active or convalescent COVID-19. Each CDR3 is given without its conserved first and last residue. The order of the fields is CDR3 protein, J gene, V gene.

ASSLQGNNSPLH TRBJ1-6 TRBV27
ASSIGQRFSPLH TRBJ1-6 TRBV19
AITGQGEYEQY TRBJ2-7 TRBV10-3
ASIPTGTGIQPQH TRBJ1-5 TRBV19
ASSLVGTGTNQPQH TRBJ1-5 TRBV7-9
ASSFHLGQGSYEQY TRBJ2-7 TRBV13
ASRRVVTGELF TRBJ2-2 TRBV6-5
ASSLRGSGYT TRBJ1-2 TRBV5-1
ASSPRRGGWGTEAF TRBJ1-1 TRBV11-3
ASSYTLYQETQY TRBJ2-5 TRBV6-2/TRBV6-3
ASSYLTGPKTEQY TRBJ2-7 TRBV11-3
ASSQRQGVSPLH TRBJ1-6 TRBV3-1/TRBV3-2
ATSRASGGADTQY TRBJ2-3 TRBV15
ASSSTTGDHEQY TRBJ2-7 TRBV5-1
ASSLELAGVYEQY TRBJ2-7 TRBV5-1
ASRNLDSHHYNNQPQH TRBJ1-5 TRBV19
ATSRDLLVNHNEQF TRBJ2-1 TRBV15
ASTLTGGSGNTIY TRBJ1-3 TRBV19
ASSEAKGLRYGYT TRBJ1-2 TRBV6-1
ASSPVQGVTEAF TRBJ1-1 TRBV18
ASSARTGDHYGYT TRBJ1-2 TRBV9
ARGTGAREKLF TRBJ1-4 TRBV10-1
ASSDRLAGGPRWVPGELF TRBJ2-2 TRBV4-2
ASSPNRQGEKLF TRBJ1-4 TRBV6-2/TRBV6-3
ASSQDSNTQY TRBJ2-3 TRBV19
ASSITGSHEQY TRBJ2-7 TRBV6-5
SASAGYDYGYT TRBJ1-2 TRBV20-1
ASKGGQYNYGYT TRBJ1-2 TRBV5-4
ATRTGQGVRQPQH TRBJ1-5 TRBV10-2
ASGISSGAQY TRBJ2-5 TRBV12-5
ASSATGQNTGELF TRBJ2-2 TRBV9
ASSQGLARTYEQY TRBJ2-7 TRBV14
AWRMPGAGANYGYT TRBJ1-2 TRBV30
SVAQGDNSPLH TRBJ1-6 TRBV29-1
ASRGAEAF TRBJ1-1 TRBV19
ASSPGGRTGEQY TRBJ2-7 TRBV6-5
ASSFGQASA TRBJ2-7 TRBV3-1/TRBV3-2
ASSLERLQGADKY TRBJ2-7 TRBV7-8
ASTLAGGQDTQY TRBJ2-3 TRBV5-1
ASSSKPPSYEQY TRBJ2-7 TRBV5-4
ASSHAGLGNTIY TRBJ1-3 TRBV3-1/TRBV3-2
ASSPPDRAAF TRBJ1-1 TRBV18
ASSRRQGANYGYT TRBJ1-2 TRBV6-2/TRBV6-3
SVDPRTGVGYT TRBJ1-2 TRBV29-1
ASSPRLRQETQY TRBJ2-5 TRBV28
ASSELSGYEQY TRBJ2-7 TRBV6-1
ASSLMATNQPQH TRBJ1-5 TRBV7-3
ASSQNLHSIAKNIQY TRBJ2-4 TRBV4-3
ASSFSGTGTGELF TRBJ2-2 TRBV7-2
ANSRGFMNTEAF TRBJ1-1 TRBV30
AWTPGQVNSPLH TRBJ1-6 TRBV30
AWSVQGREKLF TRBJ1-4 TRBV30
ASSNLAGDFETQY TRBJ2-5 TRBV19
ASSLSSPRGGGTEAF TRBJ1-1 TRBV7-9
ASSQGRGGYTGELF TRBJ2-2 TRBV4-3
ASSLFSGGGGYT TRBJ1-2 TRBV27